This T cell receptor (beta chain) was identified in a study of identical twins. General study points: There were fewer insertions in abundant cord blood beta clonotypes, but memory repertoires showed no such pattern.

TCRdb passed the 5' RACE reads through MiXCR, listing each CDR3 protein once. The sample includes about 890,000 distinct CDR3 sequences, roughly 12% seen only once; the top ten take around 1.6%. This clonotype was seen a few times. The antigen is undetermined. V was cut by 0 bases and J by 4 bases, with 11 bases left in between. Per the germline V gene, CDR1 is MNHEY and CDR2 is SVGEGT. The CDR3 length is 15 residues. This same sample was also part of a study on yellow fever vaccine responses in identical twins.

This rearrangement joins TRBV6-2 or TRBV6-3 to TRBJ2-3; a possible D gene is TRBD2 (6 bases). This TCR derives from a woman between 18 and 29 years old in good health. The specimen sequenced was PBMCs. CDR3 DNA sequence: TGTGCCAGCAGTTACTCGCCGGGAGAGCCAGATACGCAGTATTTT. This codes for CASSYSPGEPDTQYF.